The clone carrying this T cell receptor (beta chain) was detected many times. Its antigen remains unknown. The CDR3 sequence is 14 residues long. CDR1 is ENHRY, CDR2 SYGVKD, per germline. V was shortened by 3 bases and J by 4 bases, with 10 bases between the two germline ends. For TCR, cDNA came from 5'RACE template switching, which added a universal primer site and UMIs. TCRdb analysed the 5' RACE reads with MiXCR anew, one entry per CDR3 protein. The sample holds 200,000 to 250,000 distinct CDR3 sequences, 2.5% to 3.5% seen once. This specimen comes from a study of T cells after yellow fever vaccination. Study summary: Low-cell-number fractions were prepared with SMART-Seq v4 Ultra Low Input. Study-wide points: Across the CD4 and CD8 compartments, a small share of clonotypes was present in both. Researchers report a weaker secondary response that nonetheless peaked faster, day 5 versus 15.

The chain carries TRBV10-3 and TRBJ2-1; D unresolved. Here the sequenced sample was CD4+ T cells sorted from PBMCs, taken 10 days after the yellow fever booster vaccination. This receptor was taken from a man aged 18 to 30 who received the YFV17D yellow fever vaccine. The CDR3 coding sequence is TGTGCCATCAGTGACAAGGCAAGGTACAATGAGCAGTTCTTC. Translated, it gives CAISDKARYNEQFF.